This is a list of T cell receptor beta chains from one sample in a study of technical replicates of blood from a few donors. Generated by immunoSEQ multiplex PCR, the TCRdb table keeps only in-frame clones and is missing some. Of about 62,000 clones in the sample, around 87% were seen once. The sample was PBMCs. The source is a human donor in good health. Some clones in this sample may be carry-over from other donors' samples. CDR3s include the opening cysteine and the closing phenylalanine or tryptophan. Each record gives: V gene, D gene, J gene, clone size, CDR3 protein, CDR3 DNA. A D gene is named only where the DNA matches it firmly. Rows give clone size only sometimes, using once, few, many, or a class for an expanded clone.

v_gene: TRBV6-1
d_gene: .
j_gene: TRBJ1-5
abundance: .
CDR3aa: CASIGATLLNQPQHF
CDR3nt: TGTGCCAGCATAGGAGCGACTCTCCTCAATCAGCCCCAGCATTTT

v_gene: TRBV6-1
d_gene: TRBD1
j_gene: TRBJ1-5
abundance: .
CDR3aa: CASSGMRGHQPQHF
CDR3nt: TGTGCCAGCAGTGGCATGAGGGGGCATCAGCCCCAGCATTTT

v_gene: TRBV30
d_gene: .
j_gene: TRBJ1-3
abundance: .
CDR3aa: CAWSRGNSGNTIYF
CDR3nt: TGTGCCTGGTCCAGGGGAAACTCTGGAAACACCATATATTTT

v_gene: TRBV29-1
d_gene: .
j_gene: TRBJ2-7
abundance: .
CDR3aa: CSVVAGEQYF
CDR3nt: TGCAGCGTTGTGGCGGGCGAGCAGTACTTC

v_gene: TRBV27
d_gene: TRBD1
j_gene: TRBJ2-7
abundance: .
CDR3aa: CASSLSRGTGGRRQYF
CDR3nt: TGTGCCAGCAGTTTATCCCGCGGGACAGGGGGCAGACGGCAGTACTTC

v_gene: TRBV5-1
d_gene: .
j_gene: TRBJ2-5
abundance: .
CDR3aa: CASSAEETQYF
CDR3nt: TGCGCCAGCAGCGCGGAAGAGACCCAGTACTTC

v_gene: TRBV28
d_gene: TRBD2
j_gene: TRBJ2-5
abundance: once
CDR3aa: CASTPGGGSAGETQYF
CDR3nt: TGTGCCAGCACCCCCGGGGGGGGCTCAGCTGGGGAGACCCAGTACTTC

v_gene: TRBV2
d_gene: .
j_gene: TRBJ1-1
abundance: once
CDR3aa: CASSLGLRGTEAFF
CDR3nt: TGTGCCAGCAGTCTAGGCCTACGGGGGACTGAAGCTTTCTTT

v_gene: TRBV4-2
d_gene: .
j_gene: TRBJ1-1
abundance: once
CDR3aa: CASSQADHPGVNTEAFF
CDR3nt: TGTGCCAGCAGCCAAGCAGACCACCCAGGGGTAAACACTGAAGCTTTCTTT

v_gene: TRBV9
d_gene: .
j_gene: TRBJ2-7
abundance: .
CDR3aa: CASSVEASVSSYEQYF
CDR3nt: TGTGCCAGCAGCGTAGAGGCTAGCGTGAGCTCCTACGAGCAGTACTTC

v_gene: TRBV5-4
d_gene: TRBD2
j_gene: TRBJ2-3
abundance: .
CDR3aa: CASSLWGSGGYPQYF
CDR3nt: TGTGCCAGCAGCCTCTGGGGTAGCGGGGGCTATCCGCAGTATTTT

v_gene: TRBV5-4
d_gene: TRBD1
j_gene: TRBJ2-3
abundance: .
CDR3aa: CASSLGQGFSTDTQYF
CDR3nt: TGTGCCAGCAGCTTGGGACAGGGTTTTAGCACAGATACGCAGTATTTT

v_gene: TRBV5-1
d_gene: .
j_gene: TRBJ2-7
abundance: .
CDR3aa: CASSLFLLLTLYEQYF
CDR3nt: TGCGCCAGCAGCTTGTTTTTATTACTAACCCTCTACGAGCAGTACTTC

v_gene: TRBV4-1
d_gene: .
j_gene: TRBJ1-6
abundance: .
CDR3aa: CASSPRYETAYNSPLHF
CDR3nt: TGCGCCAGCAGCCCGCGATACGAAACGGCCTATAATTCACCCCTCCACTTT

v_gene: TRBV7-9
d_gene: TRBD1
j_gene: TRBJ2-7
abundance: .
CDR3aa: CASSLGQGATYEQYF
CDR3nt: TGTGCCAGCAGCTTGGGGCAGGGGGCGACCTACGAGCAGTACTTC

v_gene: TRBV9
d_gene: .
j_gene: TRBJ2-7
abundance: .
CDR3aa: CASSASGLRRDEQYF
CDR3nt: TGTGCCAGCAGCGCCTCGGGACTCCGAAGGGACGAGCAGTACTTC

v_gene: TRBV19
d_gene: TRBD1
j_gene: TRBJ1-2
abundance: .
CDR3aa: CASRTGAGNYGYTF
CDR3nt: TGTGCCAGTAGGACAGGGGCGGGAAACTATGGCTACACCTTC

v_gene: TRBV5-4
d_gene: TRBD2
j_gene: TRBJ2-3
abundance: .
CDR3aa: CASSLGTSATDTQYF
CDR3nt: TGTGCCAGCAGCCTAGGGACTAGCGCAACAGATACGCAGTATTTT

v_gene: TRBV5-1
d_gene: TRBD1
j_gene: TRBJ2-7
abundance: .
CDR3aa: CASGTGFEQYF
CDR3nt: TGCGCCAGTGGGACAGGGTTCGAGCAGTACTTC

v_gene: TRBV7-8
d_gene: .
j_gene: TRBJ1-2
abundance: .
CDR3aa: CASSRGVNLLGYTF
CDR3nt: TGTGCCAGCAGCCGCGGGGTAAACCTATTAGGCTACACCTTC

v_gene: TRBV7-9
d_gene: TRBD1
j_gene: TRBJ1-5
abundance: .
CDR3aa: CASSLQTGGGNQPQHF
CDR3nt: TGTGCCAGCAGCTTACAGACAGGGGGCGGCAATCAGCCCCAGCATTTT

v_gene: TRBV18
d_gene: TRBD2
j_gene: TRBJ2-5
abundance: .
CDR3aa: CASSSIAGGYQETQYF
CDR3nt: TGTGCCAGCTCATCTATAGCGGGAGGCTACCAAGAGACCCAGTACTTC

v_gene: TRBV7-2
d_gene: .
j_gene: TRBJ2-7
abundance: .
CDR3aa: CASSLVGTEQYF
CDR3nt: TGTGCCAGCAGCTTAGTCGGTACCGAGCAGTACTTC

v_gene: TRBV4-1
d_gene: TRBD2
j_gene: TRBJ2-1
abundance: .
CDR3aa: CASSRSGLADYNEQFF
CDR3nt: TGCGCCAGCAGCCGTTCCGGACTAGCTGACTACAATGAGCAGTTCTTC

v_gene: TRBV25-1
d_gene: .
j_gene: TRBJ1-6
abundance: .
CDR3aa: CASSERRANSPLHF
CDR3nt: TGTGCCAGCAGTGAACGCAGGGCGAATTCACCCCTCCACTTT

v_gene: TRBV19
d_gene: TRBD1
j_gene: TRBJ2-5
abundance: .
CDR3aa: CASTATGVGETQYF
CDR3nt: TGTGCCAGTACTGCGACAGGGGTTGGGGAGACCCAGTACTTC

v_gene: TRBV7-2
d_gene: TRBD2
j_gene: TRBJ2-5
abundance: .
CDR3aa: CASSLRHSGARETQYF
CDR3nt: TGTGCCAGCAGCTTAAGGCATAGCGGGGCTCGAGAGACCCAGTACTTC

v_gene: TRBV9
d_gene: .
j_gene: TRBJ1-1
abundance: .
CDR3aa: CASSASYGDLNTEAFF
CDR3nt: TGTGCCAGCAGCGCCTCATACGGGGACTTGAACACTGAAGCTTTCTTT

v_gene: TRBV4-1
d_gene: .
j_gene: TRBJ2-1
abundance: .
CDR3aa: CASSQDTVTLSSYNEQFF
CDR3nt: TGCGCCAGCAGCCAAGACACAGTTACACTTAGCTCCTACAATGAGCAGTTCTTC

v_gene: TRBV30
d_gene: TRBD1
j_gene: TRBJ1-5
abundance: .
CDR3aa: CAWRAGGSNQPQHF
CDR3nt: TGTGCCTGGAGAGCAGGGGGAAGCAATCAGCCCCAGCATTTT

v_gene: TRBV5-4
d_gene: .
j_gene: TRBJ2-1
abundance: .
CDR3aa: CASSLATGISYNEQFF
CDR3nt: TGTGCCAGCAGCTTGGCCACCGGGATTTCCTACAATGAGCAGTTCTTC

v_gene: TRBV11-3
d_gene: .
j_gene: TRBJ2-2
abundance: once
CDR3aa: CASSLDLLGGQMNTGELFF
CDR3nt: TGTGCCAGCAGCTTAGATCTCCTGGGTGGACAGATGAACACCGGGGAGCTGTTTTTT

v_gene: TRBV19
d_gene: .
j_gene: TRBJ2-1
abundance: .
CDR3aa: CASSIAGYVNEQFF
CDR3nt: TGTGCCAGTAGTATAGCGGGATATGTGAATGAGCAGTTCTTC

v_gene: TRBV4-2
d_gene: TRBD2
j_gene: TRBJ2-5
abundance: .
CDR3aa: CASSQVRTSGGAGETQYF
CDR3nt: TGTGCCAGCAGCCAAGTTAGGACTAGCGGGGGGGCCGGTGAGACCCAGTACTTC

v_gene: TRBV5-1
d_gene: TRBD2
j_gene: TRBJ2-1
abundance: .
CDR3aa: CASSFGASGRGNEQFF
CDR3nt: TGCGCCAGCAGCTTCGGGGCTAGCGGGAGAGGGAATGAGCAGTTCTTC

v_gene: TRBV18
d_gene: .
j_gene: TRBJ2-5
abundance: .
CDR3aa: CASSPSQIETQYF
CDR3nt: TGTGCCAGCTCACCGTCACAGATAGAGACCCAGTACTTC

v_gene: TRBV9
d_gene: .
j_gene: TRBJ1-3
abundance: .
CDR3aa: CASSASGSGNTIYF
CDR3nt: TGTGCCAGCAGCGCATCAGGCTCTGGAAACACCATATATTTT

v_gene: TRBV4-3
d_gene: .
j_gene: TRBJ2-6
abundance: .
CDR3aa: CATSTGISGANVLTF
CDR3nt: TGCGCCACCAGTACAGGGATCTCTGGGGCCAACGTCCTGACTTTC

v_gene: TRBV7-9
d_gene: TRBD2
j_gene: TRBJ2-3
abundance: .
CDR3aa: CASSILAGSTDTQYF
CDR3nt: TGTGCCAGCAGCATATTAGCGGGAAGCACAGATACGCAGTATTTT

v_gene: TRBV7-2
d_gene: .
j_gene: TRBJ2-7
abundance: .
CDR3aa: CASSLAGQYEQYF
CDR3nt: TGTGCCAGCAGCTTAGCCGGACAGTACGAGCAGTACTTC

v_gene: TRBV7-8
d_gene: .
j_gene: TRBJ2-5
abundance: .
CDR3aa: CASSSGSAAETQYF
CDR3nt: TGTGCCAGCAGCTCCGGTTCAGCAGCGGAGACCCAGTACTTC